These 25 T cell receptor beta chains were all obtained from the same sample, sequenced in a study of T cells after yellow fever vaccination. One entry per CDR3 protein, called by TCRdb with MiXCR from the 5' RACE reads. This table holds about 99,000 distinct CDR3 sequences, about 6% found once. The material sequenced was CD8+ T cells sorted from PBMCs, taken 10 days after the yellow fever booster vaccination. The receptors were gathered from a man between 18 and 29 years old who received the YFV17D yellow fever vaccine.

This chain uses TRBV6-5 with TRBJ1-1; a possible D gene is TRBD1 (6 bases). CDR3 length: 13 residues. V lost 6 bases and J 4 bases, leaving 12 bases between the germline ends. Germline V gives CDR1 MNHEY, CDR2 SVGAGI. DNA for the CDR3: TGTGCCAGCAGCCAGGGGATCAGCACTGAAGCTTTCTTT. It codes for CASSQGISTEAFF.

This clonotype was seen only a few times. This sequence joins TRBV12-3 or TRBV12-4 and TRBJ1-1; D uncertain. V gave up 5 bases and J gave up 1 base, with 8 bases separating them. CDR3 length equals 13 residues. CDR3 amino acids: CASSPRRNTEAFF. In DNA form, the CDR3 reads TGTGCCAGCAGTCCGAGACGGAACACTGAAGCTTTCTTT.

The CDR3 protein is CASSPSGRIEKLFF. CDR3 sequence (DNA): TGTGCCAGCTCACCGTCGGGAAGAATTGAAAAACTGTTTTTT. This chain uses TRBV18 with TRBJ1-4; D gene ambiguous. The germline CDR1 and CDR2 sequences are KGHSH and LQKENI. There are 14 residues in the CDR3. Trimming stripped 3 bases from V and 7 bases from J, with 12 bases between.

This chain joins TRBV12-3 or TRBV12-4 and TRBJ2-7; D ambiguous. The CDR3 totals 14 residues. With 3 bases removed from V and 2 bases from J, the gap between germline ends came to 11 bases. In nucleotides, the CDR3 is TGTGCCAGCAGTTTCCAAGCGCCTACCTACGAGCAGTACTTC. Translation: CASSFQAPTYEQYF.

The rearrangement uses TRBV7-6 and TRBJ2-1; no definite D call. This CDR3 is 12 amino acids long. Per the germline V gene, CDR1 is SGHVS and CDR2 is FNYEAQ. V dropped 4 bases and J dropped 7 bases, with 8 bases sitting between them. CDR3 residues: CASSSIGNEQFF. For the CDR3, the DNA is TGTGCCAGCAGCTCCATTGGGAATGAGCAGTTCTTC.

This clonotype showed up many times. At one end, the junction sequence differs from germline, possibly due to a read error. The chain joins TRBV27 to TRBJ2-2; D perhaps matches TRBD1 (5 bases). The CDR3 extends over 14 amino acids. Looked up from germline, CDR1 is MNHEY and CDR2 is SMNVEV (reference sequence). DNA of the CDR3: TGTGCCAGCAGTCTATCCCGGACAAGTGGGGAGCTGTTTTTT. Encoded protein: CASSLSRTSGELFF.

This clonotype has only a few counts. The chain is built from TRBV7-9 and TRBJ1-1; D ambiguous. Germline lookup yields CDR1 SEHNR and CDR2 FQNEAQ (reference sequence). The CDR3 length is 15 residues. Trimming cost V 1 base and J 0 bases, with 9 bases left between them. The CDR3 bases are TGTGCCAGCAGCTTAGGGCGTTCGATGAACACTGAAGCTTTCTTT. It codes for CASSLGRSMNTEAFF.

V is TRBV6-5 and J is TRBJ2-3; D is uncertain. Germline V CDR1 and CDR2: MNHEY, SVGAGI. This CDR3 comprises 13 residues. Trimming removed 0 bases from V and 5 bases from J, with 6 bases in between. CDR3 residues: CASSYSNVDTQYF. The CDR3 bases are TGTGCCAGCAGTTACTCGAACGTAGATACGCAGTATTTT.

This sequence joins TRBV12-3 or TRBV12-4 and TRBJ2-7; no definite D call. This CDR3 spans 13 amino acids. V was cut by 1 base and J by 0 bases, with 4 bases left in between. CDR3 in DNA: TGTGCCAGCAGTTTAGAGGCCTCCTACGAGCAGTACTTC. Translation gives CASSLEASYEQYF.

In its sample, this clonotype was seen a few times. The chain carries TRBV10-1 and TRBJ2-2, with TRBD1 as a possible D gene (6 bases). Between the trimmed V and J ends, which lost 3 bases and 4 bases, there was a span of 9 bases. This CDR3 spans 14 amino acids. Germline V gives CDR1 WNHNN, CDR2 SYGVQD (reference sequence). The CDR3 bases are TGCGCCAGCAGTGATACAGGGCGCACCGGGGAGCTGTTTTTT. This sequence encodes CASSDTGRTGELFF.

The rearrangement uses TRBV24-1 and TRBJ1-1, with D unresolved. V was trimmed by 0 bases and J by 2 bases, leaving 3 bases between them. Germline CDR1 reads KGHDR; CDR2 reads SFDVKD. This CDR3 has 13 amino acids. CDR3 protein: CATSDLGNTEAFF. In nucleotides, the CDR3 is TGTGCCACCAGTGATTTGGGTAACACTGAAGCTTTCTTT.

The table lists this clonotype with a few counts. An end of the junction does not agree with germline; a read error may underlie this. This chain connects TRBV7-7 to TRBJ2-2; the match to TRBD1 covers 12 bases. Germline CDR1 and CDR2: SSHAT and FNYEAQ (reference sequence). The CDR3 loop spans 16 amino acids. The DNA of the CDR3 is TGTGCTAGCAGCTTCGGGACAGGGGGCGACACCGGGGAGCTGTTTTTT. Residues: CASSFGTGGDTGELFF.

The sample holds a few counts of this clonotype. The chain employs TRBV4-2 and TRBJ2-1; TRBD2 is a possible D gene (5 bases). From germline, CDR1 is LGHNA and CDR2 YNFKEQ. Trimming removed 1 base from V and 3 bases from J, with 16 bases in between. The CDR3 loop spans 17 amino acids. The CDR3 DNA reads TGTGCCAGCAGCCAAGTTGGTCCCCCCGGAGGCTACAATGAGCAGTTCTTC. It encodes CASSQVGPPGGYNEQFF.

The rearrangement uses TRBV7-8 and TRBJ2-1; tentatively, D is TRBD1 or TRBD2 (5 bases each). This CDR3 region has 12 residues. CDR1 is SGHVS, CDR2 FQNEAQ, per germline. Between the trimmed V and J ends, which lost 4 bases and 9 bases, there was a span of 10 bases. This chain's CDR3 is CASSSGSFEQFF. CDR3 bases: TGTGCCAGCAGCTCAGGGAGTTTTGAGCAGTTCTTC.

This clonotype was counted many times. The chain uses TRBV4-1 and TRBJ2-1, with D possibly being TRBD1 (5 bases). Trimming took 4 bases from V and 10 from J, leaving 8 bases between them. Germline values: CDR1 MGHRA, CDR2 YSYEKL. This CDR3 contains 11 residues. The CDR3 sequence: CASSLRTEQFF. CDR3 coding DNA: TGCGCCAGCAGCCTCCGGACAGAGCAGTTCTTC.

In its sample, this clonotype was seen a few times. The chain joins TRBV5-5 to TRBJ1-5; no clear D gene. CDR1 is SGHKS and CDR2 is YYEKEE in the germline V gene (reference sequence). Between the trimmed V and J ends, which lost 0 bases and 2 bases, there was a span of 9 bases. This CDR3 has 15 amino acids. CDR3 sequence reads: CASSLEWVGNQPQHF. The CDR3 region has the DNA TGTGCCAGCAGCTTGGAATGGGTAGGCAATCAGCCCCAGCATTTT.

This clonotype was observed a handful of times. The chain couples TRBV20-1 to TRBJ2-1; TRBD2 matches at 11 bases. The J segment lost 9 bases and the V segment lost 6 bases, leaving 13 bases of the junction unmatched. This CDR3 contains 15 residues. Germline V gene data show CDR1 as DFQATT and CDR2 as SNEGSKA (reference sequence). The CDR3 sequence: CSATYSGGAFGEQFF. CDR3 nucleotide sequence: TGCAGTGCAACCTATAGCGGGGGGGCATTTGGTGAGCAGTTCTTC.

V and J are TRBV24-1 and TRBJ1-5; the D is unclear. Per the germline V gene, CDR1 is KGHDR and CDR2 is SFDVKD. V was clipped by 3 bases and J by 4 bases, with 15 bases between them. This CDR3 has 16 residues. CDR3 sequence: CATSDQEKRANQPQHF. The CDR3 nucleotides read TGTGCCACCAGTGATCAGGAAAAAAGGGCGAATCAGCCCCAGCATTTT.

The CDR3 region is CASHTGDFYGYTF. CDR3 DNA sequence: TGTGCCAGCCATACAGGGGACTTCTATGGCTACACCTTC. The gene calls are TRBV12-3 or TRBV12-4 and TRBJ1-2; 7 bases match TRBD1. J was trimmed by 4 bases and V by 8 bases; bases with no gene match: 7. The CDR3 length is 13 residues.

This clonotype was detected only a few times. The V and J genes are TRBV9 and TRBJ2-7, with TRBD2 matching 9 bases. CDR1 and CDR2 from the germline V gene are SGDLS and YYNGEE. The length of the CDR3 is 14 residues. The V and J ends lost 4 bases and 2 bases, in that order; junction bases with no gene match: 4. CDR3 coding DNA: TGTGCCAGCAGCCAGACTAGCGGCGCCTACGAGCAGTACTTC. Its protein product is CASSQTSGAYEQYF.

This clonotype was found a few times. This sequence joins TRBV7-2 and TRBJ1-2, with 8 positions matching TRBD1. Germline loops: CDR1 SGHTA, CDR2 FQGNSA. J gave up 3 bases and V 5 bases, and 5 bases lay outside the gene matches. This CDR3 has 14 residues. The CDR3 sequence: CASSTTGADYGYTF. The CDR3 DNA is TGTGCCAGCAGCACGACAGGGGCCGACTATGGCTACACCTTC. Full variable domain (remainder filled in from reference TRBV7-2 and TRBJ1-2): GAGVSQSPSNKVTEKGKDVELRCDPISGHTALYWYRQSLGQGLEFLIYFQGNSAPDKSGLPSDRFSAERTGGSVSTLTIQRTQQEDSAVYLCASSTTGADYGYTFGSGTRLTVV.

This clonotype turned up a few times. The CDR3 reads CASSQDEGRATEAFF. The DNA for the CDR3 is TGCGCCAGCAGCCAAGATGAAGGGAGGGCCACTGAAGCTTTCTTT. V is TRBV4-3 and J is TRBJ1-1, with D unclear. Germline CDR1 reads LGHNA; CDR2 reads YSLEER. This CDR3 is built from 15 residues. V lost 0 bases and J 4 bases, leaving 12 bases between the germline ends.

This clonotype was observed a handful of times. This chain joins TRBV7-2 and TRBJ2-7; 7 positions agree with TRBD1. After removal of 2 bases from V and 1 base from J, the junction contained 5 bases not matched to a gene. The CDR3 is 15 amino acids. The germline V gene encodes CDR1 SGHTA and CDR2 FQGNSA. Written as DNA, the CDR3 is TGTGCCAGCAGCTTAAGTAACAGGGGATCCTACGAGCAGTACTTC. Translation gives CASSLSNRGSYEQYF. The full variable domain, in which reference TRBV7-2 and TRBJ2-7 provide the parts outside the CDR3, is GAGVSQSPSNKVTEKGKDVELRCDPISGHTALYWYRQSLGQGLEFLIYFQGNSAPDKSGLPSDRFSAERTGGSVSTLTIQRTQQEDSAVYLCASSLSNRGSYEQYFGPGTRLTVT.

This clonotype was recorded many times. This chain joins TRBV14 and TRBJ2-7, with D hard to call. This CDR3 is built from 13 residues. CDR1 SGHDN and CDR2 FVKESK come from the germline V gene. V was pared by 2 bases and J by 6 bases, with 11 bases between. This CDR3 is CASSQNPRGEQYV. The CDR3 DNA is TGTGCCAGCAGCCAAAACCCCAGAGGCGAGCAGTACGTC.

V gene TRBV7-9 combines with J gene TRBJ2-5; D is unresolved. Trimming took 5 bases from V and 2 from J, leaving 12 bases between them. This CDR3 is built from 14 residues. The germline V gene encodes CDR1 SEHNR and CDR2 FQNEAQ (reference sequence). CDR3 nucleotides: TGTGCCAGCAGCCCAGTGGTCTCACAAGAGACCCAGTACTTC. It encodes CASSPVVSQETQYF.